Detailed here is one T cell receptor (beta chain). Its target is unknown. Germline V lookup: CDR1 SGHNT, CDR2 YENEEA. V dropped 1 base and J dropped 7 bases, with 13 bases sitting between them. The CDR3 is 14 amino acids. This entry belongs to a study of cytomegalovirus exposure and HLA in healthy donors. Study background: An early release of data contained roughly 90 million unique TCRs, which came from HLA-typed donors. Notes on the study in general: The study dropped some indistinguishable V segments, TRBV6-2 and TRBV6-3 among them.

It was with 60 Vbeta and 13 Jbeta primers that the PCR ran. Produced via immunoSEQ multiplex PCR; TCRdb's table is partial and in-frame only. The table shows around 120,000 clones, with about 75% occurring only once. V usage is TRBV11-3 and J usage is TRBJ1-1, with a weak D call TRBD1 (5 bases). The TCR was taken from a man between 60 and 75 years old in good health and CMV-seropositive. The sequencing sample was made of PBMCs. CDR3 in amino acids: CASSLGRQPGEAFF. CDR3 sequence (DNA): TGTGCCAGCAGCTTAGGACGACAGCCAGGTGAAGCTTTCTTT. Full variable domain (missing parts from reference TRBV11-3 and TRBJ1-1): EAGVVQSPRYKIIEKKQPVAFWCNPISGHNTLYWYLQNLGQGPELLIRYENEEAVDDSQLPKDRFSAERLKGVDSTLKIQPAELGDSAVYLCASSLGRQPGEAFFGQGTRLTVV.